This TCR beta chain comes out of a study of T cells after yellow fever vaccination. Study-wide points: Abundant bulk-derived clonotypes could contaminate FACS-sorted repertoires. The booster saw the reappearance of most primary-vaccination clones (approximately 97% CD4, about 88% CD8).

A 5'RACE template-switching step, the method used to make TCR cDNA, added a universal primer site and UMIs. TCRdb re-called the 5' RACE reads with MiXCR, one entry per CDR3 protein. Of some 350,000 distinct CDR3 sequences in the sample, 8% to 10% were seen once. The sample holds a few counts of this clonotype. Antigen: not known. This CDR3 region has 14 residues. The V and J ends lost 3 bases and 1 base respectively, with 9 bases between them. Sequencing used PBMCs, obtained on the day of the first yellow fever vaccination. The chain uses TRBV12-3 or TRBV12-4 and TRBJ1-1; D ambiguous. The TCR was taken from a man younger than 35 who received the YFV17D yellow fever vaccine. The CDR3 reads CASSFRVRNTEAFF. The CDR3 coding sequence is TGTGCCAGCAGTTTCCGGGTGAGGAACACTGAAGCTTTCTTT.